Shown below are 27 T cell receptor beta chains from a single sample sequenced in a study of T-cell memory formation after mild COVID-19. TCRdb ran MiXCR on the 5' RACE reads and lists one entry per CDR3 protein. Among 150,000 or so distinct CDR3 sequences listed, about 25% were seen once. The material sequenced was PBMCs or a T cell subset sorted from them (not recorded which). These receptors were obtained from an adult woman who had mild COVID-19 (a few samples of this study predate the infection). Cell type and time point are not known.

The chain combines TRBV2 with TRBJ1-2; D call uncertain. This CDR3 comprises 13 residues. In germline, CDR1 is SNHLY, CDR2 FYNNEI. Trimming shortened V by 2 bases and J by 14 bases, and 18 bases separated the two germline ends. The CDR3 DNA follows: TGTGCCAGCAGTGAAAGGGTTGGGCGGGCTAGGACCTTC. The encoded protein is CASSERVGRARTF.

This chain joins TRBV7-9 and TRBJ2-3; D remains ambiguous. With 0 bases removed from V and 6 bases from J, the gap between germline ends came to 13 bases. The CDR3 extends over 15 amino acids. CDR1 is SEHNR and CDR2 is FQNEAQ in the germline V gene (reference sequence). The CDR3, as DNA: TGTGCCAGCAGCTTAGCAATTTCGGTCAGGGATACGCAGTATTTT. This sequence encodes CASSLAISVRDTQYF.

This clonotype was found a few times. This CDR3 reads CASSPFAAMNTEAFF. The CDR3 region has the DNA TGTGCCAGCAGCCCCTTCGCCGCCATGAACACTGAAGCTTTCTTT. J is TRBJ1-1 and V is TRBV12-3 or TRBV12-4, with unresolved D. Trimming removed 6 bases at V and 0 bases at J, with 14 bases between. The CDR3 covers 15 residues.

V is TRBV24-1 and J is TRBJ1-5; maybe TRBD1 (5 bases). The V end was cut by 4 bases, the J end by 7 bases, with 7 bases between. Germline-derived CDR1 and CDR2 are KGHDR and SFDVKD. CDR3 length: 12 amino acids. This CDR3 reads CATSEGAQPQHF. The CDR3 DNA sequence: TGTGCCACCAGTGAAGGGGCCCAGCCCCAGCATTTT.

The CDR3 bases are TGTGCCAGCAGTGAAAATACTAGCCTCCTCAAGGTTGAGCAGTTCTTC. Its protein product is CASSENTSLLKVEQFF. The chain has TRBV2 and TRBJ2-1, with D tentatively TRBD2 (6 bases). The V and J ends lost 2 bases and 9 bases respectively, with 20 bases between them. The CDR3 loop spans 16 amino acids. The germline V gene encodes CDR1 SNHLY and CDR2 FYNNEI.

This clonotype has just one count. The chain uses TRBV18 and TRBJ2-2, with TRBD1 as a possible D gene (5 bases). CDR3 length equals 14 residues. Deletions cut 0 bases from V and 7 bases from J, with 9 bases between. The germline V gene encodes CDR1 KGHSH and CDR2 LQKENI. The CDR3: CASSPPRAGGELFF. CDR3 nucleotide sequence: TGTGCCAGCTCACCACCCAGGGCTGGCGGGGAGCTGTTTTTT.

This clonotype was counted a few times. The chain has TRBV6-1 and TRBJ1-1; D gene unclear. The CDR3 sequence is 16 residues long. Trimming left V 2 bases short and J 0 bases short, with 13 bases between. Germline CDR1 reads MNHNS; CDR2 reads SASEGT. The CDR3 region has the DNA TGTGCCAGCAGTGAATTTTTAGCAGACATGAACACTGAAGCTTTCTTT. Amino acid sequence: CASSEFLADMNTEAFF.

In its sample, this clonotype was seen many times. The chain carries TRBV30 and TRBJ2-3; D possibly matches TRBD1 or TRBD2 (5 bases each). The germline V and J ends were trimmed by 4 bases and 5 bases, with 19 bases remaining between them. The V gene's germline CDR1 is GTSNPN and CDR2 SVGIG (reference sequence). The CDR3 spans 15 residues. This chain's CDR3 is CAWKNGGTDGDTQYF. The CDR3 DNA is TGTGCCTGGAAAAATGGTGGGACCGACGGAGATACGCAGTATTTT.

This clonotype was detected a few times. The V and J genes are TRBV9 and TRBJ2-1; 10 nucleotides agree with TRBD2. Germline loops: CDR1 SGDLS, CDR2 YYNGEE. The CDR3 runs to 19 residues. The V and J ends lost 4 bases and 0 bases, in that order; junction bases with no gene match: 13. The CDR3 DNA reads TGTGCCAGCAGCTTCGAGCCGCTAGCGGGGGCTAGCTCCTACAATGAGCAGTTCTTC. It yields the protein CASSFEPLAGASSYNEQFF.

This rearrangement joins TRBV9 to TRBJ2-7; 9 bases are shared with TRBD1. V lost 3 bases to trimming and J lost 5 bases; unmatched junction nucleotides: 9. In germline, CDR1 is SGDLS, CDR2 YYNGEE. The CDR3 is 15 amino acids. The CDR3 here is CASSARDRALDEQYF. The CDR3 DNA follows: TGTGCCAGCAGCGCCCGGGACAGGGCGCTAGACGAGCAGTACTTC.

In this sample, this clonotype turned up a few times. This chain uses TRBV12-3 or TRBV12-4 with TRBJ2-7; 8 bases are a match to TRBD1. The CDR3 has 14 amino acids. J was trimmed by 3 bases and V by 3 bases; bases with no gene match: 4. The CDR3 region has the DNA TGTGCCAGCAGTTTTTTTGGACAGGGCTACGAGCAGTACTTC. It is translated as CASSFFGQGYEQYF.

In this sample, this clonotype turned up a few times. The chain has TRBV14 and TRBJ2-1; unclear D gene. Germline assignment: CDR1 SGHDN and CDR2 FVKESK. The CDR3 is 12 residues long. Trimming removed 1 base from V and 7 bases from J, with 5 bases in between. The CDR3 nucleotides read TGTGCCAGCAGCCAAGTCGTAAATGAGCAGTTCTTC. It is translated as CASSQVVNEQFF.

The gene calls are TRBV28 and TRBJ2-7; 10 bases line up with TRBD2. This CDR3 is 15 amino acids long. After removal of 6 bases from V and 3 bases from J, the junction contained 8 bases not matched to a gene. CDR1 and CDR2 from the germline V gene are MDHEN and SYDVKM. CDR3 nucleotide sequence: TGTGCCAGCAGCCGCGGACTAGCGGCACACTACGAGCAGTACTTC. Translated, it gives CASSRGLAAHYEQYF. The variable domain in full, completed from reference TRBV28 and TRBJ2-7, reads DVKVTQSSRYLVKRTGEKVFLECVQDMDHENMFWYRQDPGLGLRLIYFSYDVKMKEKGDIPEGYSVSREKKERFSLILESASTNQTSMYLCASSRGLAAHYEQYFGPGTRLTVT.

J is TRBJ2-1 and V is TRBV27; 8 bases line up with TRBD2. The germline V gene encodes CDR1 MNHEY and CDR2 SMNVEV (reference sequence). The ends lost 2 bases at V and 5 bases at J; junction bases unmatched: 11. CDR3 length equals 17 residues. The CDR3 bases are TGTGCCAGCAGTTTAAACGGTAGGACTAGCCGAAACAATGAGCAGTTCTTC. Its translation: CASSLNGRTSRNNEQFF.

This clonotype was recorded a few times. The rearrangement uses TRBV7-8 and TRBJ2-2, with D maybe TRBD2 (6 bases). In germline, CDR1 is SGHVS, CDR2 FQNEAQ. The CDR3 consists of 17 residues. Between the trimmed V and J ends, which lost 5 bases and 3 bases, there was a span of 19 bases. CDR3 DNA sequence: TGTGCCAGCAGCCCCGCGGTGGGACTCTCGGACACCGGGGAGCTGTTTTTT. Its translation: CASSPAVGLSDTGELFF.

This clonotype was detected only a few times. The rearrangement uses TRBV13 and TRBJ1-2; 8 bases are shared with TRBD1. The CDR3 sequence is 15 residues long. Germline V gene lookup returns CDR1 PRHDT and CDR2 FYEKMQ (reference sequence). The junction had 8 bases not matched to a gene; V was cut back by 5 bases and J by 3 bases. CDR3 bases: TGTGCCAGCAGCCCCAGGGGGCAATATGACTATGGCTACACCTTC. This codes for CASSPRGQYDYGYTF.

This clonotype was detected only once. The CDR3 sequence: CASSLGATGQGETQYF. CDR3 sequence (DNA): TGTGCCAGCAGCTTAGGAGCCACGGGACAGGGAGAGACCCAGTACTTC. The J gene is TRBJ2-5, the V gene TRBV7-3; 9 bases match TRBD1. The V and J ends lost 2 bases and 4 bases, in that order; junction bases with no gene match: 8. The CDR3 is 16 residues long. Germline-derived CDR1 and CDR2 are SGHTA and FQGTGA.

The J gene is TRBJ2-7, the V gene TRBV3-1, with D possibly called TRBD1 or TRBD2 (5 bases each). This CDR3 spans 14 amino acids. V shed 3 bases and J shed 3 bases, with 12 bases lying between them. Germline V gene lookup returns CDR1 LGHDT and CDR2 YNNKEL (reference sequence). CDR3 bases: TGTGCCAGCAGCCAGGGACCCCGGTACTACGAGCAGTACTTC. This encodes CASSQGPRYYEQYF.

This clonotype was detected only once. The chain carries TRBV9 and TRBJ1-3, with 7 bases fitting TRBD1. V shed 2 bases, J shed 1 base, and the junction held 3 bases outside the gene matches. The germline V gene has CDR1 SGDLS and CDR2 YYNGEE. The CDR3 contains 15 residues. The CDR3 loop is CASSVGDSSGNTIYF. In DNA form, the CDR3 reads TGTGCCAGCAGCGTCGGGGACAGTTCTGGAAACACCATATATTTT.

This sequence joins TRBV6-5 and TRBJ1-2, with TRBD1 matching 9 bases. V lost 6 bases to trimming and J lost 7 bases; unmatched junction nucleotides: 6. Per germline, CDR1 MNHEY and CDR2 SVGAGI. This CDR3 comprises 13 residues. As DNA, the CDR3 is TGTGCCAGCAGCCGGACAGGGGCGGGTGGCTACACCTTC. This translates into CASSRTGAGGYTF.

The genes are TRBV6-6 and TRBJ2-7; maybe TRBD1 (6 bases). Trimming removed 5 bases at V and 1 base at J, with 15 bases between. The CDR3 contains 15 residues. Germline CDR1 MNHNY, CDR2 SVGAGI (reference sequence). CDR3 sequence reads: CASSRQASRSYEQYF. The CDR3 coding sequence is TGTGCCAGCAGTAGACAGGCTAGCCGTTCCTACGAGCAGTACTTC.

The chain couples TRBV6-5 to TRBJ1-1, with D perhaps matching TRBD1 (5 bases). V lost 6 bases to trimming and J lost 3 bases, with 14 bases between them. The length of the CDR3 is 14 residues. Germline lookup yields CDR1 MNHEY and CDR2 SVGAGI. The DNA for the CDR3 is TGTGCCAGCAGGGGACCGCCATCTGACACTGAAGCTTTCTTT. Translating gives CASRGPPSDTEAFF.

Here the CDR3 DNA reads TGCGCCAGCAGCCAAGCCCCCTCCCGAGGGTACGAGCAGTACTTC. Amino acids: CASSQAPSRGYEQYF. The rearrangement joins TRBV4-1 to TRBJ2-7; perhaps TRBD2 as D (5 bases). The CDR3 runs 15 residues. Germline V gene sequence: CDR1 MGHRA, CDR2 YSYEKL. The V gene lost 1 base and the J gene lost 4 bases, with 14 bases spanning the gap.

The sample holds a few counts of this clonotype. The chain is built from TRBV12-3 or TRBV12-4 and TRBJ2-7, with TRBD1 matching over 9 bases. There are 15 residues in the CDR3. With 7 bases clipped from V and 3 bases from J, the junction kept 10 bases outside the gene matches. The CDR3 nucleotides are TGTGCCAGCAATTCTCGGGACAGGGAGCACTACGAGCAGTACTTC. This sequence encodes CASNSRDREHYEQYF.

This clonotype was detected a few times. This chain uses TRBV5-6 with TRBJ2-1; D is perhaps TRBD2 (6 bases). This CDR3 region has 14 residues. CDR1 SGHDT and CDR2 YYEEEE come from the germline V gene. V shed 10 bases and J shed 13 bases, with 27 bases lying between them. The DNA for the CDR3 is TGTGCCGAGCAGCTTGGAATTAGCGGACATCCTCAGTTCTTC. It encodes CAEQLGISGHPQFF.

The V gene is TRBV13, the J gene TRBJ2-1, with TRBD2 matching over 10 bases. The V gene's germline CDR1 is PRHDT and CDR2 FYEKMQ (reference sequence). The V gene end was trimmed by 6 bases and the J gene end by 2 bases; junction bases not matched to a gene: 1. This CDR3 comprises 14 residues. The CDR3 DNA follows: TGTGCCAGCAGTCTAGCGGGGGCCTACAATGAGCAGTTCTTC. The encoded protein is CASSLAGAYNEQFF.

The DNA for the CDR3 is TGTGCCACCGCGGCAGGCCGAAGCAATCAGCCCCAGCATTTT. Protein product: CATAAGRSNQPQHF. This rearrangement joins TRBV6-5 to TRBJ1-5; D gene ambiguous. The CDR3 loop spans 14 amino acids. Looked up from germline, CDR1 is MNHEY and CDR2 is SVGAGI. The V and J ends lost 10 bases and 1 base respectively, with 14 bases between them.